This T cell receptor beta chain was documented in a study of immune evolution from preneoplasia to lung adenocarcinoma. Study-level results: Highest clonality occurred in KRAS-mutant, not EGFR-mutant or double wild-type, nodules.

Produced via immunoSEQ multiplex PCR; TCRdb's table is partial and in-frame only. The table includes approximately 5,000 clones, over 65% detected once. Turning to this clone: Antigen unknown.

CDR1 SQVTM and CDR2 ANQGSEA come from the germline V gene. The CDR3 totals 15 residues. The V and J ends lost 1 base and 0 bases, in that order; junction bases with no gene match: 6. Patients had resection in Japan or China between 2014 and 2017. Nucleic acids came from premalignant or tumor cells enriched by macro-dissection. The specimen was FFPE lung adenocarcinoma in situ tissue. This clonotype was obtained from a person aged 60-79 years with lung adenocarcinoma. The chain combines TRBV29-1 with TRBJ2-7, with 7 bases matching TRBD1. Here the CDR3 DNA reads TGCAGCGTTGAAGGAAAAACAGGGGTCTCCTACGAGCAGTACTTC. This sequence encodes CSVEGKTGVSYEQYF.